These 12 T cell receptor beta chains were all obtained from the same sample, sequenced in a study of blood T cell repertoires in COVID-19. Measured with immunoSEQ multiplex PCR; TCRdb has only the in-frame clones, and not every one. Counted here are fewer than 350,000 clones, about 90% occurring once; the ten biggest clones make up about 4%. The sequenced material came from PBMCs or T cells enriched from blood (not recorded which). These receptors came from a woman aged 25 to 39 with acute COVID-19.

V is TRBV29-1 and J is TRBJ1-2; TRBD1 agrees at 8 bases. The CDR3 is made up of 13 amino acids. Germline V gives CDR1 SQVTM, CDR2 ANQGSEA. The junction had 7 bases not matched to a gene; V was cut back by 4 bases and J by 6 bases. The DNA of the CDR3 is TGCAGCGTTGTGGACAGGGAAGTAGATGGCTACACCTTC. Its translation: CSVVDREVDGYTF.

This CDR3 is CASSIGTSGASYEQYF. CDR3 DNA: TGTGCCAGTAGTATTGGGACTAGCGGGGCGTCCTACGAGCAGTACTTC. This rearrangement joins TRBV19 to TRBJ2-7; 13 bases align to TRBD2. The CDR3 spans 16 residues. V lost 3 bases to trimming and J lost 1 base; unmatched junction nucleotides: 3. CDR1 LNHDA and CDR2 SQIVND come from the germline V gene (reference sequence).

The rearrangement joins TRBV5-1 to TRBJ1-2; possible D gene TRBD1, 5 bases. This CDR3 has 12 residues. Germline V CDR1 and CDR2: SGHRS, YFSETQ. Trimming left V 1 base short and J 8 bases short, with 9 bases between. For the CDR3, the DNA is TGCGCCAGCAGCTTGTTAGGGGAAGGCTACACCTTC. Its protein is CASSLLGEGYTF.

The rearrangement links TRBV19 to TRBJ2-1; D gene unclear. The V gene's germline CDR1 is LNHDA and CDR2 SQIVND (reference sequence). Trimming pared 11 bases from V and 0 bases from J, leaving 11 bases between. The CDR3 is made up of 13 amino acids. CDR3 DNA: TGTGCCGTACAGCCCAGCTCCTACAATGAGCAGTTCTTC. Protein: CAVQPSSYNEQFF.

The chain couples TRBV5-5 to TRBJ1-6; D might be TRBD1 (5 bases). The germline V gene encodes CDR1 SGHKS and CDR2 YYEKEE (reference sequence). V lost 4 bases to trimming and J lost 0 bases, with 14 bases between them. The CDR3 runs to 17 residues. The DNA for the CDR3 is TGTGCCAGCAGCCTACAGGACACTGGCTCCTATAATTCACCCCTCCACTTT. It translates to CASSLQDTGSYNSPLHF.

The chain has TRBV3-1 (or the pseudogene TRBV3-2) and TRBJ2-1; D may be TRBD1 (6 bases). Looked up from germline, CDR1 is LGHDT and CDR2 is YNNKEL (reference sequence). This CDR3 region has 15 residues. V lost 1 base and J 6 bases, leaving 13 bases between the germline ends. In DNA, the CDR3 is TGTGCCAGCAGCCAAGGAAGCGGACAGCGCAATGAGCAGTTCTTC. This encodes CASSQGSGQRNEQFF.

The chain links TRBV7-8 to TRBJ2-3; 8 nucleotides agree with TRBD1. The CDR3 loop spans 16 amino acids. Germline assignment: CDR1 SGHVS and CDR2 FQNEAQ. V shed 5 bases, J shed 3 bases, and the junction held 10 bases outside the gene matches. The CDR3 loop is CASSKLQGVVTDTQYF. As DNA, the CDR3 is TGTGCCAGCAGCAAATTACAGGGGGTGGTAACAGATACGCAGTATTTT.

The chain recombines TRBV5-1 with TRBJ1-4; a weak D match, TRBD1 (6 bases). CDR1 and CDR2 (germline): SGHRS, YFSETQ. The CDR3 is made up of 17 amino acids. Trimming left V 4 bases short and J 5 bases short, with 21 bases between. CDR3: CASSKSPERGGNEKLFF. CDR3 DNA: TGCGCCAGCAGCAAGAGCCCCGAGAGGGGGGGAAATGAAAAACTGTTTTTT.

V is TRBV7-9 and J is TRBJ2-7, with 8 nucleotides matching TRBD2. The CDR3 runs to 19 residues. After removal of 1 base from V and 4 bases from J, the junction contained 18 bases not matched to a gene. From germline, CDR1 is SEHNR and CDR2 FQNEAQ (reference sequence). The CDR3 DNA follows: TGTGCCAGCAGCTTAGGCAGCGGGGGCCCCGCTTTAACCCTTTACGAGCAGTACTTC. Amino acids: CASSLGSGGPALTLYEQYF.

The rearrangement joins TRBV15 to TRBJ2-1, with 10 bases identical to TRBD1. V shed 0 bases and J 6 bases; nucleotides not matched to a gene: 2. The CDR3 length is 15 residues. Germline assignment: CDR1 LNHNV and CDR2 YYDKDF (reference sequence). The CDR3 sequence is CATSREGTGVNEQFF. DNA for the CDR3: TGTGCCACCAGCAGAGAAGGGACAGGGGTCAATGAGCAGTTCTTC.

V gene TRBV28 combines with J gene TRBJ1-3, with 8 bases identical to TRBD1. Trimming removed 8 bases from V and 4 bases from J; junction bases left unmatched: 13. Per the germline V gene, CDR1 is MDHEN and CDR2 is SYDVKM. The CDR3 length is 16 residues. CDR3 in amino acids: CASVPDRDVSGNTIYF. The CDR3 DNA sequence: TGTGCCAGCGTACCGGACAGGGATGTTTCCGGAAACACCATATATTTT.

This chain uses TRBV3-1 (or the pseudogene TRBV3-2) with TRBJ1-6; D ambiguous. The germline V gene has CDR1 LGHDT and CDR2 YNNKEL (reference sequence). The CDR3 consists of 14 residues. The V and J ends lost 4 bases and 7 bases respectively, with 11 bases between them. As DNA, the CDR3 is TGTGCCAGCAGCCTCCCTATCAGGAATTCACCCCTCCACTTT. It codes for CASSLPIRNSPLHF.